The entry below gives a single TCR beta chain sequence along with its context. Its antigen is still unknown. This specimen comes from a study of Ad26.COV2.S vaccination and SARS-CoV-2 variants. Study at large: The study gave Ad26.COV2.S intramuscularly, once or twice 56 days apart.

V was clipped by 2 bases and J by 4 bases, with 12 bases between them. This CDR3 has 15 residues. Looked up from germline, CDR1 is SGHKS and CDR2 is YYEKEE (reference sequence). Findings of the study overall: Vaccine and placebo recipients had comparable breadth of non-spike TCRs.

Using immunoSEQ multiplex PCR, the repertoire was profiled, and TCRdb retains in-frame clones only, with some absent. The repertoire consists of around 250,000 clones, with around 90% occurring once and the leading ten covering less than 3%. Regarding treatment: some 19 received Ad26.COV2.S at low or high dose, single or two shots; roughly 5 received placebo; per-sample allocation not given. Day 63 following the first vaccine or placebo injection was when the samples were taken. The donor was a Boston adult aged 18-55 years. Vaccine was an Ad26 vector expressing Wuhan-strain SARS-CoV-2 spike. Sequencing was performed on peripheral blood, taken in a trial of Ad26.COV2.S vaccine versus placebo. The J gene is TRBJ1-4, the V gene TRBV5-5, with a weak D call TRBD1 (6 bases). This sequence was found in a person between 18 and 59 years old who received the Ad26.COV2.S COVID-19 vaccine or a placebo. The CDR3 loop reads CASSLGRQDNEKLFF. The CDR3 bases are TGTGCCAGCAGCTTAGGACGACAGGATAATGAAAAACTGTTTTTT.